This T cell receptor beta chain was found in a study of OX40 agonist ivuxolimab in advanced cancers. This clone was recorded once. Repertoires were generated with immunoSEQ multiplex PCR, while TCRdb's copy carries only in-frame clones and drops some. In the table there are more than 20,000 clones, approximately 90% of which are singletons. The germline V gene has CDR1 LNHNV and CDR2 YYDKDF (reference sequence). Trimming pared 3 bases from V and 14 bases from J, leaving 23 bases between. The CDR3 extends over 15 amino acids. The sequencing used CD4+ or CD8+ T cells sorted from blood, collected in a trial of the OX40 agonist ivuxolimab. This rearrangement joins TRBV15 to TRBJ2-1, with D perhaps TRBD2 (6 bases). The TCR comes from an adult with an advanced solid tumor such as melanoma, head and neck, liver or kidney cancer. The CDR3 bases are TGTGCCACCAGCAGCCGGGACTGCTGCTCCTACATGGAGTTCTTC. Its translation is CATSSRDCCSYMEFF.